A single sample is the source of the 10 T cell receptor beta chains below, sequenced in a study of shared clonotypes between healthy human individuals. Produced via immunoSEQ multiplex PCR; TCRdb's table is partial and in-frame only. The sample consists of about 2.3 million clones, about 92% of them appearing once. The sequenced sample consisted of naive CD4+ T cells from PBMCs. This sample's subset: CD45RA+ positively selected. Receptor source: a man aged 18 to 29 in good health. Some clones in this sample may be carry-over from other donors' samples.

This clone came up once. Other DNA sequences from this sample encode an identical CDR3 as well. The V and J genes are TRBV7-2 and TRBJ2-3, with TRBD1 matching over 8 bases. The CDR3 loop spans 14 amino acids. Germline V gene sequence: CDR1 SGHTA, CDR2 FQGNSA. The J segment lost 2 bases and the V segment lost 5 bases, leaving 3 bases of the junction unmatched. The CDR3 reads CASSRTGLTDTQYF. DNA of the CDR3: TGTGCCAGCAGCCGGACAGGGCTCACAGATACGCAGTATTTT. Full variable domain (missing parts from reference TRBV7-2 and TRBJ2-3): GAGVSQSPSNKVTEKGKDVELRCDPISGHTALYWYRQSLGQGLEFLIYFQGNSAPDKSGLPSDRFSAERTGGSVSTLTIQRTQQEDSAVYLCASSRTGLTDTQYFGPGTRLTVL.

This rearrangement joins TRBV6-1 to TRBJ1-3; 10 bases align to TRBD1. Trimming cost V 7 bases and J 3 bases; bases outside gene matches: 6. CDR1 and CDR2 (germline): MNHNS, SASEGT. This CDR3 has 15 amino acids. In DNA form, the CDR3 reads TGTGCCAGCATTCGACAGGGGGCAGGTGGAAACACCATATATTTT. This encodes CASIRQGAGGNTIYF.

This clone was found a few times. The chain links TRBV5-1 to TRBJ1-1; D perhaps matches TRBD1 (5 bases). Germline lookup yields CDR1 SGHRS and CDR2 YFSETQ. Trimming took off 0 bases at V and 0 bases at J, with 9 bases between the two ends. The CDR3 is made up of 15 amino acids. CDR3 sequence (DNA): TGCGCCAGCAGCTTGGCGGGACGAGTGAACACTGAAGCTTTCTTT. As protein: CASSLAGRVNTEAFF.

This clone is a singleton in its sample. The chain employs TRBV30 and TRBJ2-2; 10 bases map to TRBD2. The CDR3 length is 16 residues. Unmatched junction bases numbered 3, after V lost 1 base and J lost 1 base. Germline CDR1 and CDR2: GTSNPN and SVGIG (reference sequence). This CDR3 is CAWSESGRGNTGELFF. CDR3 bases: TGTGCCTGGAGTGAAAGCGGGAGGGGGAACACCGGGGAGCTGTTTTTT.

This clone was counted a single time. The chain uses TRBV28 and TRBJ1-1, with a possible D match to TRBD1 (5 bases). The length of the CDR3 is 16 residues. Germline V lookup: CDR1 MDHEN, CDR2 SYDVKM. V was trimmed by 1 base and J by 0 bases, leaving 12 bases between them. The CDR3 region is CASSLSGTVMNTEAFF. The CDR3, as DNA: TGTGCCAGCAGTTTATCAGGGACCGTTATGAACACTGAAGCTTTCTTT.

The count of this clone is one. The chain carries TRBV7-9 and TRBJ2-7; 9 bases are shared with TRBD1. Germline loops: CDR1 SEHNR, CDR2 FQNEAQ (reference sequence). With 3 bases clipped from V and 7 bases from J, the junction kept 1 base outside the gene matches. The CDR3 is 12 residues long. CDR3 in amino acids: CASSLDRGEQYF. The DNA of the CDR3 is TGTGCCAGCAGCTTGGACAGGGGAGAGCAGTACTTC.

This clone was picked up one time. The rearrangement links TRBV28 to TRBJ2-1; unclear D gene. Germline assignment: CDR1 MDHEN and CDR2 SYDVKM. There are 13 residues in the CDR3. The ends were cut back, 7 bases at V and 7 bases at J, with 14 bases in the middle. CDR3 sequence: CASKRNLMNEQFF. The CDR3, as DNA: TGTGCCAGCAAAAGGAATCTGATGAATGAGCAGTTCTTC.

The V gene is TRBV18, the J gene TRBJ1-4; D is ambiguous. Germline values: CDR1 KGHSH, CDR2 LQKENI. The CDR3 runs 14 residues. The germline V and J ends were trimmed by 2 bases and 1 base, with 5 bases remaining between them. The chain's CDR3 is CASSPDVTNEKLFF. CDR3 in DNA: TGTGCCAGCTCACCAGATGTAACTAATGAAAAACTGTTTTTT.

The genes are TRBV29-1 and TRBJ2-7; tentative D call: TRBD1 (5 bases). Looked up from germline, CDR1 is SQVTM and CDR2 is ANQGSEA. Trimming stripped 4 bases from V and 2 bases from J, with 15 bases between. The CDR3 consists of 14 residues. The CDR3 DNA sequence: TGCAGCGTTGTTTTAGCCAACAGGCCCTACGAGCAGTACTTC. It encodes CSVVLANRPYEQYF.

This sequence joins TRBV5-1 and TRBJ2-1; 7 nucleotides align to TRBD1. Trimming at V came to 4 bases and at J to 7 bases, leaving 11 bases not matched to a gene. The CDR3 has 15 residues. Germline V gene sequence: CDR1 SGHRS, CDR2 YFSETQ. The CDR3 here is CASSETGTVGNEQFF. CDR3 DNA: TGCGCCAGCAGCGAGACCGGGACAGTCGGAAATGAGCAGTTCTTC.